The following is a T cell receptor (beta chain) sequence with its context. This specimen comes from a study of human T cells and chemical hapten exposure. Study-level background: Variation in per-sample TCR yields came mainly from small pooled library volume differences.

The time point is: patch test 1, 2 weeks after DPC sensitization. Specified treatment: therapeutic diphenylcyclopropenone sensitization with weekly scalp DPC. Each CDR3 protein is one row after TCRdb ran MiXCR on the RACE reads. The table includes around 76,000 distinct CDR3 sequences, roughly 10% detected once. This TCR came from a woman aged 60 to 75 with alopecia areata. Some clones in this sample may be carry-over from other donors' samples. Sequencing used whole blood, obtained in connection with sensitization to the hapten diphenylcyclopropenone (DPC).

The CDR3 region is CASSLGQGPDTQYF. The DNA for the CDR3 is TGTGCCAGCAGCTTAGGACAGGGGCCCGATACGCAGTATTTT. V and J are TRBV11-2 and TRBJ2-3; TRBD1 matches at 8 bases. V trimming: 1 base; J trimming: 6 bases; junction bases outside the gene matches: 3. CDR1 is SGHAT and CDR2 is FQNNGV in the germline V gene. The CDR3 has 14 residues. Full variable domain (outside the CDR3, taken from reference TRBV11-2 and TRBJ2-3): EAGVAQSPRYKIIEKRQSVAFWCNPISGHATLYWYQQILGQGPKLLIQFQNNGVVDDSQLPKDRFSAERLKGVDSTLKIQPAKLEDSAVYLCASSLGQGPDTQYFGPGTRLTVL.